The 16 T cell receptor beta chains below were found in one sample sequenced in a study of T cells in women clearing cervical HPV infection. The data were produced by immunoSEQ multiplex PCR, yet TCRdb's version contains in-frame clones alone and is incomplete. Recorded for this sample: 40,000 to 55,000 clones. What was sequenced was blood buffy coat. The receptors derive from a woman aged 18 to 75 with a cervical HPV16 infection that either progressed to CIN3+ or cleared (not recorded which).

A remark on this clone: The read comes to an end 3 residues before the CDR3 does, leaving the germline J gene to fill in the end. The same CDR3 can be traced to other DNA sequences in this sample. The chain uses TRBV20-1 and TRBJ2-5, with 10 positions matching TRBD2. J gave up 5 bases and V 6 bases, and 9 bases lay outside the gene matches. Per germline, CDR1 DFQATT and CDR2 SNEGSKA (reference sequence). The CDR3 has 14 residues. CDR3 residues: CSAREGTSAETQYF. The sequenced CDR3 bases are TGCAGTGCCAGGGAGGGGACTAGCGCGGAGACC.

Partial CDR3 DNA: TGTGCCAGCAGCCAAGAAGGGACTTACACTGAA. It specifies CASSQEGTYTE. The whole CDR3 is CASSQEGTYTEAFF. This chain joins TRBV14 and TRBJ1-1; maybe TRBD1 (5 bases). Read coverage stops 3 residues before the CDR3 terminus; the germline J gene supplies the remainder. Germline V lookup: CDR1 SGHDN, CDR2 FVKESK. V was shortened by 0 bases and J by 3 bases, with 8 bases between the two germline ends. CDR3 length: 14 amino acids.

In the case of this clone: The read halts 3 residues ahead of the CDR3 end, with the missing end drawn from the germline J gene. This chain uses TRBV5-1 with TRBJ2-5, with 10 positions matching TRBD2. This CDR3 region has 14 residues. The germline V gene has CDR1 SGHRS and CDR2 YFSETQ. V lost 6 bases, J lost 2 bases, and 4 bases stayed unmatched. This CDR3 is CASKSGGAQETQYF. The sequenced part of the CDR3 DNA is TGCGCCAGCAAGAGCGGGGGGGCTCAAGAGACC.

To note about this clone: With the read ending 3 residues before the CDR3 end, the germline J gene is used to fill in that end. The V and J genes are TRBV20-1 and TRBJ2-1; tentative D call: TRBD2 (5 bases). This CDR3 comprises 15 residues. Trimming left V 5 bases short and J 5 bases short, with 19 bases between. Germline values: CDR1 DFQATT, CDR2 SNEGSKA (reference sequence). This chain's CDR3 is CSARPSERIDNEQFF. The covered CDR3 bases are TGCAGTGCTCGACCGTCGGAGCGGATAGACAATGAG.

A note on this clone: The CDR3 end lies 3 residues beyond the end of the read and is filled in from the germline J gene. The chain couples TRBV5-5 to TRBJ2-2; 9 positions match TRBD1. The CDR3 has 15 residues. The J segment lost 3 bases and the V segment lost 5 bases, leaving 5 bases of the junction unmatched. Germline CDR1 reads SGHKS; CDR2 reads YYEKEE (reference sequence). CDR3 sequence: CASRSYRGHTGELFF. Partial CDR3 DNA: TGTGCCAGCAGGTCTTACAGGGGGCACACCGGGGAG.

Notes on this clone: The read ends 3 residues before the CDR3 terminus; that terminus is restored from the germline J gene. This sequence joins TRBV5-6 and TRBJ2-3; a weak D match, TRBD2 (5 bases). Looked up from germline, CDR1 is SGHDT and CDR2 is YYEEEE. The CDR3 contains 12 residues. CDR3 region: CASSTGLRAQYF. The DNA read from the CDR3 is TGTGCCAGCAGCACCGGACTTAGGGCG.

Comment on this clone: The missing CDR3 end, 3 residues past where the read stops, is filled in from the germline J gene. This chain links TRBV7-6 with TRBJ2-5; tentative D call: TRBD1 (6 bases). Germline-derived CDR1 and CDR2 are SGHVS and FNYEAQ. This CDR3 is 16 amino acids long. Trimming stripped 1 base from V and 5 bases from J, with 17 bases between. The CDR3 loop reads CASSLGNAQGLETQYF. CDR3 bases read: TGTGCCAGCAGCTTAGGTAACGCGCAGGGGTTGGAGACC.

Comments on this clone: The DNA ends 3 residues before the CDR3 does, and the rest of the CDR3 is filled in from the germline J gene. This rearrangement joins TRBV2 to TRBJ2-1; a possible D gene is TRBD2 (5 bases). Deletions cut 6 bases from V and 6 bases from J, with 15 bases between. There are 14 residues in the CDR3. Germline V gene data show CDR1 as SNHLY and CDR2 as FYNNEI. The chain's CDR3 is CASRQPTSFNEQFF. Partial CDR3 DNA: TGTGCCAGCAGGCAACCTACTAGTTTCAATGAG.

Comments on this clone: The observed sequence ends 3 residues before the CDR3 terminus, with the missing tail filled in from the germline J gene. The gene calls are TRBV2 and TRBJ2-2, with 8 positions matching TRBD1. The CDR3 runs to 18 residues. The germline gives CDR1 SNHLY, CDR2 FYNNEI. The sequenced CDR3 bases are TGTGCCAGCAGAAACAGGACAGGGTTACGTCCTGGGGCCAACGTG. This sequence encodes CASRNRTGLRPGANV. The whole CDR3 region reads CASRNRTGLRPGANVLFF.

With respect to this clone: With the read ending 3 residues before the CDR3 end, the germline J gene is used to fill in that end. This chain links TRBV30 with TRBJ1-3; no clear D gene. The CDR3 sequence is 13 residues long. From germline, CDR1 is GTSNPN and CDR2 SVGIG (reference sequence). V lost 3 bases to trimming and J lost 0 bases, with 6 bases between them. The CDR3 region is CAWREGSGNTIYF. CDR3 DNA (partial): TGTGCCTGGAGAGAAGGCTCTGGAAACACC.

As regards this clone: Sequencing ends 3 residues short of the CDR3 end; the germline J gene provides the rest. The chain recombines TRBV14 with TRBJ1-4, with D possibly TRBD1 on 6 matching bases. V was cut by 4 bases and J by 4 bases, with 7 bases left in between. Germline V gene lookup returns CDR1 SGHDN and CDR2 FVKESK. The CDR3 extends over 13 amino acids. The CDR3 DNA, read in part, is TGTGCCAGCAGCCGCAGGGGTAATGAAAAA. Translating it yields CASSRRGNEK. The whole CDR3 sequence reads CASSRRGNEKLFF.

Points on this clone: The read terminates 3 residues ahead of where the CDR3 ends, so the germline J gene completes it. The rearrangement uses TRBV2 and TRBJ1-5; D is uncertain. Looked up from germline, CDR1 is SNHLY and CDR2 is FYNNEI. The CDR3 loop spans 15 amino acids. Between the trimmed V and J ends, which lost 6 bases and 2 bases, there was a span of 14 bases. CDR3 DNA (partial): TGTGCCAGCAGAGCTACAGAGTTTGGCAATCAGCCC. It encodes CASRATEFGNQP. The full CDR3 reads CASRATEFGNQPQHF.

A word on this clone: The read stops 3 residues short of the end of the CDR3; the missing end is completed from the germline J gene. The genes are TRBV29-1 and TRBJ1-1; 7 bases line up with TRBD1. Germline CDR1 reads SQVTM; CDR2 reads ANQGSEA. The ends lost 8 bases at V and 1 base at J; junction bases unmatched: 10. The CDR3 covers 14 residues. The part of the CDR3 DNA that was read is TGCAGCTCTACCCCGGGACAGACGAACACTGAA. It translates to CSSTPGQTNTE. The full CDR3 protein is CSSTPGQTNTEAFF.

As for this clone: The CDR3 end lies 3 residues beyond the end of the read and is filled in from the germline J gene. The chain has TRBV27 and TRBJ2-1; TRBD2 aligns across 7 bases. This CDR3 contains 15 residues. The V gene's germline CDR1 is MNHEY and CDR2 SMNVEV (reference sequence). Germline trimming cut 6 bases from V and 4 bases from J; bases unmatched to any gene: 9. The part of the CDR3 DNA that was read is TGTGCCAGCAGCCCTTTGGGGGGGACTTACAATGAG. Translated, it gives CASSPLGGTYNE. Given in full, the CDR3 is CASSPLGGTYNEQFF.

In the case of this clone: From the germline J gene comes the end of the CDR3, since the read stops 3 residues before it. The chain is built from TRBV5-1 and TRBJ2-7, with TRBD2 identical over 10 bases. Trimming at V came to 4 bases and at J to 4 bases, leaving 8 bases not matched to a gene. Germline V gene data show CDR1 as SGHRS and CDR2 as YFSETQ. This CDR3 is built from 15 residues. Incomplete CDR3 DNA: TGCGCCAGCAGCCAACTAGCGGGGATAGGGTACGAG. Translated, it gives CASSQLAGIGYE. The CDR3 in its entirety is CASSQLAGIGYEQYF.

For this clone: The read is 3 residues too short to cover the CDR3 end, so that end is filled in from the germline J gene. The chain carries TRBV29-1 and TRBJ2-1; TRBD1 aligns across 9 bases. The V gene's germline CDR1 is SQVTM and CDR2 ANQGSEA. The CDR3 extends over 13 amino acids. The J segment lost 9 bases and the V segment lost 5 bases, leaving 8 bases of the junction unmatched. CDR3 DNA (partial): TGCAGCGTTAGGGGACAGGGAATGCGTGAG. Its translation: CSVRGQGMRE. The complete CDR3 reads CSVRGQGMREQFF.